The next 22 T cell receptor beta chains were all read from a single sample in a study of OX40 agonist ivuxolimab in advanced cancers. Assay: immunoSEQ multiplex PCR; the TCRdb copy retains only in-frame clones and omits some. The table lists more than 100,000 clones, around 93% of them singletons. The specimen comprised CD4+ or CD8+ T cells sorted from blood, sampled in a trial of the OX40 agonist ivuxolimab. Receptors originate from an adult with an advanced solid tumor such as melanoma, head and neck, liver or kidney cancer.

V usage is TRBV5-4 and J usage is TRBJ2-7; 8 bases are shared with TRBD1. Germline CDR1 SGHNT, CDR2 YYREEE (reference sequence). The CDR3 sequence is 14 residues long. V dropped 4 bases and J dropped 0; count of bases not matched to a gene: 3. The CDR3 region is CASSPRGPSYEQYF. CDR3 nucleotides: TGTGCCAGCAGCCCCAGGGGGCCCTCCTACGAGCAGTACTTC. The whole variable domain, remainder taken from reference TRBV5-4 and TRBJ2-7, is ETGVTQSPTHLIKTRGQQVTLRCSSQSGHNTVSWYQQALGQGPQFIFQYYREEENGRGNFPPRFSGLQFPNYSSELNVNALELDDSALYLCASSPRGPSYEQYFGPGTRLTVT.

The V gene is TRBV6-5, the J gene TRBJ1-5; perhaps TRBD1 as D (5 bases). The V end was cut by 6 bases, the J end by 3 bases, with 12 bases between. CDR3 size: 14 residues. Germline CDR1 is MNHEY and CDR2 is SVGAGI. The CDR3 sequence: CASSHGRDNQPQHF. In DNA form, the CDR3 reads TGTGCCAGCAGCCACGGCAGGGACAATCAGCCCCAGCATTTT.

The V and J genes are TRBV7-9 and TRBJ2-2; D gene ambiguous. The CDR3 is 14 amino acids. V lost 4 bases to trimming and J lost 4 bases, with 10 bases between them. Germline CDR1 is SEHNR and CDR2 is FQNEAQ (reference sequence). In DNA form, the CDR3 reads TGTGCCAGCAGCTCGGACGTGGGCACCGGGGAGCTGTTTTTT. It codes for CASSSDVGTGELFF.

The V and J genes are TRBV9 and TRBJ1-2; D not resolved. Trimming pared 3 bases from V and 1 base from J, leaving 10 bases between. This CDR3 is built from 14 residues. Germline CDR1 and CDR2: SGDLS and YYNGEE. This CDR3 is CASSARGGNYGYTF. In nucleotides, the CDR3 is TGTGCCAGCAGCGCCCGTGGAGGTAACTATGGCTACACCTTC.

The chain uses TRBV29-1 and TRBJ2-3; D is perhaps TRBD1 or TRBD2 (6 bases each). V lost 7 bases and J lost 4, with 12 bases in between. Per the germline V gene, CDR1 is SQVTM and CDR2 is ANQGSEA. This CDR3 comprises 12 residues. CDR3 protein: CSGEGGADTQYF. In DNA, the CDR3 is TGCAGCGGTGAGGGGGGCGCAGATACGCAGTATTTT.

The CDR3 loop is CASSELGSGNTIYF. The DNA for the CDR3 is TGCGCCAGCTCGGAACTGGGCTCTGGAAACACCATATATTTT. The chain uses TRBV5-1 and TRBJ1-3; no reliable D call. Germline V gene sequence: CDR1 SGHRS, CDR2 YFSETQ. The CDR3 loop spans 14 amino acids. V was trimmed by 7 bases and J by 0 bases, leaving 11 bases between them. Full variable domain (missing parts from reference TRBV5-1 and TRBJ1-3): KAGVTQTPRYLIKTRGQQVTLSCSPISGHRSVSWYQQTPGQGLQFLFEYFSETQRNKGNFPGRFSGRQFSNSRSEMNVSTLELGDSALYLCASSELGSGNTIYFGEGSWLTVV.

The V and J genes are TRBV25-1 and TRBJ2-7; 10 nucleotides agree with TRBD2. The germline gives CDR1 MGHDK, CDR2 SYGVNS. This CDR3 comprises 13 residues. J was trimmed by 3 bases and V by 7 bases; bases with no gene match: 3. The CDR3 sequence: CASTVAGGYEQYF. CDR3 nucleotide sequence: TGTGCCAGCACTGTAGCGGGAGGCTACGAGCAGTACTTC.

V usage is TRBV28 and J usage is TRBJ2-5; 11 bases agree with TRBD2. V gave up 8 bases and J gave up 5 bases; unmatched junction bases: 10. The CDR3 runs 15 residues. Germline V gene lookup returns CDR1 MDHEN and CDR2 SYDVKM. CDR3 sequence: CASGYSGRASETQYF. The CDR3 DNA is TGTGCCAGCGGATATAGCGGGAGGGCCTCTGAGACCCAGTACTTC. The full variable domain, with the rest looked up from reference TRBV28 and TRBJ2-5, is DVKVTQSSRYLVKRTGEKVFLECVQDMDHENMFWYRQDPGLGLRLIYFSYDVKMKEKGDIPEGYSVSREKKERFSLILESASTNQTSMYLCASGYSGRASETQYFGPGTRLLVL.

CDR3 residues: CASSDTGRVGSYEQYF. Written as DNA, the CDR3 is TGTGCCAGCAGTGATACAGGGAGGGTCGGCTCCTACGAGCAGTACTTC. The chain links TRBV6-1 to TRBJ2-7, with D perhaps TRBD2 (7 bases). The ends were cut back, 3 bases at V and 0 bases at J, with 15 bases in the middle. This CDR3 region has 16 residues. Germline loops: CDR1 MNHNS, CDR2 SASEGT.

The chain employs TRBV7-8 and TRBJ1-6; no clear D gene. CDR3 length equals 14 residues. The V gene's germline CDR1 is SGHVS and CDR2 FQNEAQ. The V gene lost 1 base and the J gene lost 10 bases, with 11 bases spanning the gap. CDR3 in DNA: TGTGCCAGCAGCTTAGTCGGCAGTATGTCACCCCTCCACTTT. This gives the protein CASSLVGSMSPLHF.

The V and J genes are TRBV5-5 and TRBJ2-3; D not resolved. Trimming removed 4 bases at V and 0 bases at J, with 18 bases between. This CDR3 is 17 amino acids long. CDR1 and CDR2 from the germline V gene are SGHKS and YYEKEE (reference sequence). The CDR3 is CASSAFLAVGSTDTQYF. DNA for the CDR3: TGTGCCAGCAGCGCGTTTCTCGCTGTCGGTAGCACAGATACGCAGTATTTT.

The chain joins TRBV14 to TRBJ2-4; no reliable D call. Trimming removed 2 bases from V and 0 bases from J, with 14 bases in between. Germline V gene lookup returns CDR1 SGHDN and CDR2 FVKESK. The CDR3 totals 17 residues. As DNA, the CDR3 is TGTGCCAGCAGCCAATCCGCTTCGCCATTAGCCAAAAACATTCAGTACTTC. Its protein product is CASSQSASPLAKNIQYF. Supplemented by reference TRBV14 and TRBJ2-4, the full variable domain reads EAGVTQFPSHSVIEKGQTVTLRCDPISGHDNLYWYRRVMGKEIKFLLHFVKESKQDESGMPNNRFLAERTGGTYSTLKVQPAELEDSGVYFCASSQSASPLAKNIQYFGAGTRLSVL.

The chain couples TRBV30 to TRBJ1-5; D is unresolved. This CDR3 contains 15 residues. The V end was cut by 0 bases, the J end by 0 bases, with 9 bases between. Germline CDR1 reads GTSNPN; CDR2 reads SVGIG (reference sequence). In nucleotides, the CDR3 is TGTGCCTGGAGTGTACCTGAGATTAGCAATCAGCCCCAGCATTTT. This gives the protein CAWSVPEISNQPQHF.

This rearrangement joins TRBV6-5 to TRBJ1-2; TRBD1 aligns across 9 bases. The CDR3 runs to 13 residues. Trimming removed 4 bases from V and 7 bases from J; junction bases left unmatched: 4. Looked up from germline, CDR1 is MNHEY and CDR2 is SVGAGI. CDR3 protein: CASSLQGARGYTF. CDR3 sequence (DNA): TGTGCCAGCAGTTTACAGGGGGCGCGTGGCTACACCTTC.

The CDR3 loop is CASSEGGGLEKGNQPQHF. DNA of the CDR3: TGCGCCAGCAGTGAAGGAGGGGGCTTGGAGAAGGGCAATCAGCCCCAGCATTTT. The chain has TRBV10-1 and TRBJ1-5, with TRBD1 identical over 7 bases. V lost 3 bases, J lost 2 bases, and 13 bases stayed unmatched. The germline gives CDR1 WNHNN, CDR2 SYGVQD (reference sequence). The CDR3 sequence is 18 residues long.

The J gene is TRBJ1-5, the V gene TRBV6-1, with 7 bases identical to TRBD1. V was pared by 4 bases and J by 3 bases, with 6 bases of the junction left unmatched. CDR3 size: 15 residues. Germline CDR1 reads MNHNS; CDR2 reads SASEGT. The CDR3 is CASSALTGFNQPQHF. CDR3 DNA: TGTGCCAGCAGTGCCCTGACAGGGTTCAATCAGCCCCAGCATTTT.

The chain carries TRBV29-1 and TRBJ2-1; D may be TRBD1 (5 bases). The CDR3 spans 14 residues. Per germline, CDR1 SQVTM and CDR2 ANQGSEA. The DNA of the CDR3 is TGCACCACCGGCCAGGGAACTACCTACAATGAGCAGTTCTTC. Residues: CTTGQGTTYNEQFF.

CDR3 coding DNA: TGTGCCAGCAGCTTAGACACAGACAGGAACATTCAGTACTTC. The encoded protein is CASSLDTDRNIQYF. The J gene is TRBJ2-4, the V gene TRBV11-3; D perhaps matches TRBD1 (6 bases). With 0 bases removed from V and 7 bases from J, the gap between germline ends came to 10 bases. The CDR3 loop spans 14 amino acids. Germline CDR1 and CDR2: SGHNT and YENEEA.

The chain carries TRBV7-8 and TRBJ2-2; 8 bases agree with TRBD1. CDR1 and CDR2 (germline): SGHVS, FQNEAQ. J gave up 4 bases and V 5 bases, and 18 bases lay outside the gene matches. CDR3 size: 19 residues. The CDR3 DNA reads TGTGCCAGCAGCCCACGTGGGGGGAACAGGGGGAGAGGCACCGGGGAGCTGTTTTTT. It specifies CASSPRGGNRGRGTGELFF.

The rearrangement uses TRBV6-5 and TRBJ1-4, with D possibly TRBD1 on 5 matching bases. The CDR3 has 15 amino acids. Germline loops: CDR1 MNHEY, CDR2 SVGAGI. V was clipped by 6 bases and J by 5 bases, with 16 bases between them. CDR3 nucleotide sequence: TGTGCCAGCAGGCCTTCGACAGTGACGAATGAAAAACTGTTTTTT. Its protein is CASRPSTVTNEKLFF.

This chain joins TRBV6-5 and TRBJ1-1; no clear D. V lost 7 bases and J 2 bases, leaving 14 bases between the germline ends. Germline V gives CDR1 MNHEY, CDR2 SVGAGI. The CDR3 contains 14 residues. This chain's CDR3 is CASTPRAGNTEAFF. The CDR3 DNA reads as TGTGCCAGCACCCCCAGAGCAGGTAACACTGAAGCTTTCTTT.

This clone was counted once. The sample has other DNA sequences that encode this CDR3 too. The CDR3 sequence: CASSFSGGQETQYF. The DNA for the CDR3 is TGCGCCAGCAGCTTTTCAGGGGGCCAAGAGACCCAGTACTTC. V gene TRBV5-1 combines with J gene TRBJ2-5; 7 bases align to TRBD1. Per germline, CDR1 SGHRS and CDR2 YFSETQ. The CDR3 has 14 residues. V shed 2 bases and J 1 base; nucleotides not matched to a gene: 2.